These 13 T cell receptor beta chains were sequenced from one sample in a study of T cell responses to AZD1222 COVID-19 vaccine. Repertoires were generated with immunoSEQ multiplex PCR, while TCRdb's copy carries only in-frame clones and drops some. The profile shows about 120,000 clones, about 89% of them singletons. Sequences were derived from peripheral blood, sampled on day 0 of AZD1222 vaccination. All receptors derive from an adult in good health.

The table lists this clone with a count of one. The CDR3 loop reads CASSFPSGGIFEAFF. In nucleotides, the CDR3 is TGTGCCAGCAGCTTTCCTAGCGGAGGTATTTTTGAAGCTTTCTTT. The gene calls are TRBV5-4 and TRBJ1-1; no clear D gene. This CDR3 has 15 residues. With 2 bases removed from V and 7 bases from J, the gap between germline ends came to 18 bases. CDR1 and CDR2 (germline): SGHNT, YYREEE (reference sequence).

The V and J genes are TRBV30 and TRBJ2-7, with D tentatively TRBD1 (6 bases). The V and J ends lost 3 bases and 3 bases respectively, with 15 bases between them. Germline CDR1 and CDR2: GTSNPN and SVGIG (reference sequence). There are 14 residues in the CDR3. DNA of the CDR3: TGTGCCTGGAGAAGCTTACAGGGAGTCTACGAGCAGTACTTC. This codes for CAWRSLQGVYEQYF. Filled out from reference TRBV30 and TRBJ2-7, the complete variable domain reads SQTIHQWPATLVQPVGSPLSLECTVEGTSNPNLYWYRQAAGRGLQLLFYSVGIGQISSEVPQNLSASRPQDRQFILSSKKLLLSDSGFYLCAWRSLQGVYEQYFGPGTRLTVT.

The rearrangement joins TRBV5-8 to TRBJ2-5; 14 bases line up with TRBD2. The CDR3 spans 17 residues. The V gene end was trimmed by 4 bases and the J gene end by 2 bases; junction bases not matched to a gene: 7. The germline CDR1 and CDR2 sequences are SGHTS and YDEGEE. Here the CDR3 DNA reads TGTGCCAGCAGCCCAGGACTAGCGGGAGGACTTCAAGAGACCCAGTACTTC. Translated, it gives CASSPGLAGGLQETQYF.

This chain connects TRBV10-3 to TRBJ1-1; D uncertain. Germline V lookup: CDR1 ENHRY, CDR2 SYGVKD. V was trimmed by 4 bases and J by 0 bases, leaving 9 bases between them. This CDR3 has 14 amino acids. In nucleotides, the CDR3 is TGTGCCATCAGTGTAGGCACTCTGAACACTGAAGCTTTCTTT. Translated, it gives CAISVGTLNTEAFF.

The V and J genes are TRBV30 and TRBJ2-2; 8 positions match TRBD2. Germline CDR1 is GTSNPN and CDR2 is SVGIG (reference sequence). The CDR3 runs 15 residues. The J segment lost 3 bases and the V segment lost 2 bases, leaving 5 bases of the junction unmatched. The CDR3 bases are TGTGCCTGGAGTAGTCCAGCGGGAGACACCGGGGAGCTGTTTTTT. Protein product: CAWSSPAGDTGELFF.

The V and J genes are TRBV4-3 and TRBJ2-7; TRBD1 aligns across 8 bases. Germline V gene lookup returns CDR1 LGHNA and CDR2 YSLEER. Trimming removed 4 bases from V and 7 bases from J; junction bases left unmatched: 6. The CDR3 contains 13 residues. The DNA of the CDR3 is TGCGCCAGCAGCCGAGGACAGGGCCGAGAGCAGTACTTC. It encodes CASSRGQGREQYF.

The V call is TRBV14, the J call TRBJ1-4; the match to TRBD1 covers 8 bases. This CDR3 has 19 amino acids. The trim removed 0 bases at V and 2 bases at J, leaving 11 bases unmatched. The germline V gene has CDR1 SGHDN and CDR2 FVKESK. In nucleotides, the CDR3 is TGTGCCAGCAGCCAAGATTTCTGGGACAGGTCGGCGACTAATGAAAAACTGTTTTTT. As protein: CASSQDFWDRSATNEKLFF.

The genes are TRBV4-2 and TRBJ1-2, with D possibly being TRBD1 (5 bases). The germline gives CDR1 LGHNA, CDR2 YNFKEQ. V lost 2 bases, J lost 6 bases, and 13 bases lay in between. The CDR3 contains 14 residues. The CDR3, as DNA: TGTGCCAGCAGCCAAAGGGGCAGGGTCGATGGCTACACCTTC. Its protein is CASSQRGRVDGYTF.

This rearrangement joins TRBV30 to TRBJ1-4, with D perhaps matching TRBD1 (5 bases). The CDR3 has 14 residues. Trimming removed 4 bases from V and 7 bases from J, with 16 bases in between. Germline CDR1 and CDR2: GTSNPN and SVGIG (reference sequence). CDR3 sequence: CAWKTDSRGEKLFF. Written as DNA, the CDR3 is TGTGCCTGGAAAACAGACTCGAGGGGTGAAAAACTGTTTTTT.

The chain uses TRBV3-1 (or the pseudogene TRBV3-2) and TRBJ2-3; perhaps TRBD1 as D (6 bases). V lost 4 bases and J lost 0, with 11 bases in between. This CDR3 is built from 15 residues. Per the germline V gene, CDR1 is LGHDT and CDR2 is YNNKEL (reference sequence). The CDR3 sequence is CASSLDRLSTDTQYF. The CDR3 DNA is TGTGCCAGCAGCCTCGACAGGCTTAGCACAGATACGCAGTATTTT.

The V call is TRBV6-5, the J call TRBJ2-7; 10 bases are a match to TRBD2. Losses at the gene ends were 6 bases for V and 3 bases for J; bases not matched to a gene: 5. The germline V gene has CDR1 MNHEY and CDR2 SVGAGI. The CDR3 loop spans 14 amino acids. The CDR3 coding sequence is TGTGCCAGCAGGAGGGAGCGGGAGGGCTACGAGCAGTACTTC. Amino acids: CASRREREGYEQYF.

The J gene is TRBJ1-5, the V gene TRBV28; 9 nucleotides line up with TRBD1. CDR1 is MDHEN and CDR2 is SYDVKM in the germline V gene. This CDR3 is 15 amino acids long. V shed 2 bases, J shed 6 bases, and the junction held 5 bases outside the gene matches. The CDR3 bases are TGTGCCAGCAGTTTAGCGACAGGGGGTGCTCAGCCCCAGCATTTT. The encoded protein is CASSLATGGAQPQHF.

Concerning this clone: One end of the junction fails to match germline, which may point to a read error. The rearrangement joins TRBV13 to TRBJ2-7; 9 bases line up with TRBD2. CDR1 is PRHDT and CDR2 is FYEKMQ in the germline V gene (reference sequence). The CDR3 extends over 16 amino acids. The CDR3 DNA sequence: TGTGCCACCAGCTTAGGCCGGCGGGGGGGGGCCTACGAGCAGTACTTC. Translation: CATSLGRRGGAYEQYF.